These T cell receptor beta chains were read from a single sample in a study of molecular identifiers for immune sequencing clone quantification. TCRdb reprocessed the PCR reads via MiXCR and lists one record per CDR3 protein. The profile shows a few hundred thousand distinct CDR3 sequences, about a fifth of them singletons. The sample comprised naive CD8+ T cells from blood, with Jurkat cell RNA spiked in. The receptors stem from a human donor in good health. Some libraries in this study had Jurkat cell RNA spiked in. Each CDR3 is given with its conserved first and last residue. The D gene is left open where the match is weak. Some rows have no size entry. The others give once, few or many, or a class for an expanded clone.

>TRBJ2-5|TRBV9|NA|TRBD2
TGTGCCAGCAGCGTAGGCGGGGGGCCCCAAGAGACCCAGTACTTC
CASSVGGGPQETQYF
>TRBJ2-7|TRBV7-2|NA|NA
TGTGCCAGCAGCTTCGCAGACGGACCGTACGAGCAGTACTTC
CASSFADGPYEQYF
>TRBJ2-7|TRBV19|NA|NA
TGTGCCAGTAGTCAATCTGGTCTCGAGCAGTACTTC
CASSQSGLEQYF
>TRBJ1-2|TRBV15|few|TRBD1
TGTGCCACAAGCCAGGGGGCAGCCTATGGCTACACCTTC
CATSQGAAYGYTF
>TRBJ2-3|TRBV13|many|NA
TGTGCCAGCAGCTTTCGGGGTGATACAGATACGCAGTATTTT
CASSFRGDTDTQYF
>TRBJ2-4|TRBV7-6|many|TRBD2
TGTGCCAGCAGCCCGGGCCCCCTAGCGGGGGGGGCCAAAAACATTCAGTACTTC
CASSPGPLAGGAKNIQYF
>TRBJ2-3|TRBV12-3/TRBV12-4|many|TRBD2
TGTGCCAGCAGCACCACTAGCGGGTACACAGATACGCAGTATTTT
CASSTTSGYTDTQYF
>TRBJ1-1|TRBV2|few|NA
TGTGCCAGCAGTGAAGCGCGGGTCGGAGAGAACACTGAAGCTTTCTTT
CASSEARVGENTEAFF
>TRBJ2-3|TRBV4-3|many|NA
TGCGCCAGCAGCCAAGATCGGACCGATACGCAGTATTTT
CASSQDRTDTQYF
>TRBJ2-3|TRBV30|many|NA
TGTGCCTGGAGTCTTAGCGGATTCACAGATACGCAGTATTTT
CAWSLSGFTDTQYF
>TRBJ1-1|TRBV29-1|many|NA
TGCAGCGTTGAGCCCGGGGGACAAGCTTTCTTT
CSVEPGGQAFF
>TRBJ1-1|TRBV10-3|few|NA
TGTGCCATCAGTGAGGCTCCAATACAGGGAGCAGTGGGCACTGAAGCTTTCTTT
CAISEAPIQGAVGTEAFF
>TRBJ2-3|TRBV4-3|few|TRBD2
TGCGCCAGCAGCCAAGGGACTAGCGGGGTTGGAGATACGCAGTATTTT
CASSQGTSGVGDTQYF
>TRBJ1-4|TRBV30|few|NA
TGTGCCTGGAGCCTCGGCGTGACATTCGGTGAAAAACTGTTTTTT
CAWSLGVTFGEKLFF
>TRBJ2-3|TRBV28|many|NA
TGTGCCAGCAGAGGAGAGGGGGGCGTTAGAGATACGCAGTATTTT
CASRGEGGVRDTQYF
>TRBJ2-1|TRBV4-3|NA|TRBD1
TGCGCCAGCAGCCTTACACGTGCCGGGACAGGGTTAGTCAATGAGCAGTTCTTC
CASSLTRAGTGLVNEQFF
>TRBJ2-4|TRBV4-3|many|NA
TGCGCCAGCAGCCAAGATCAAGGCGGTATAGCCAAAAACATTCAGTACTTC
CASSQDQGGIAKNIQYF
>TRBJ1-6|TRBV5-5|few|NA
TGTGCCAGCAGCGTCGGGCCGACAACGGTCTATAATTCACCCCTCCACTTT
CASSVGPTTVYNSPLHF
>TRBJ2-1|TRBV30|NA|NA
TGTGCCTGGAGTGTAAGTGGGGAGCAGTTCTTC
CAWSVSGEQFF
>TRBJ1-2|TRBV12-3/TRBV12-4|NA|NA
TGTGCCAGCAGTTTCGGACTGACTAACTATGGCTACACCTTC
CASSFGLTNYGYTF
>TRBJ2-1|TRBV25-1|few|NA
TGTGCCAGCAGTTATAGGGGGGACAATGAGCAGTTCTTC
CASSYRGDNEQFF
>TRBJ2-7|TRBV5-8|many|NA
TGTGCCAGCAGCCTCGGGAGCATTTACGAGCAGTACTTC
CASSLGSIYEQYF
>TRBJ1-1|TRBV29-1|many|NA
TGCAGCGTTGATCCAGCTACCCCTGAAGCTTTCTTT
CSVDPATPEAFF
>TRBJ2-3|TRBV14|NA|TRBD2
TGTGCCAGCAGCCAGCGCGCCGGGACTATCACAGATATGCAGTATTTT
CASSQRAGTITDMQYF
>TRBJ2-7|TRBV7-2|many|NA
TGTGCCAGCAGCCTCCTTTTGGGGGCTACCTACGAGCAGTACTTC
CASSLLLGATYEQYF
>TRBJ2-3|TRBV20-1|many|NA
TGCAGTGCTAGGCCCTGGGACGGCTCGGTAGTTACGCAGTATTTT
CSARPWDGSVVTQYF
>TRBJ1-4|TRBV9|few|NA
TGTGCCAGCAGCGTAGGTCAGGGAAGAGAAAAACTGTTTTTT
CASSVGQGREKLFF
>TRBJ2-3|TRBV7-9|few|NA
TGTGCCAGCAGCTCCGAGGGGCAGACAGATACGCAGTATTTT
CASSSEGQTDTQYF
>TRBJ2-2|TRBV29-1|NA|TRBD1
TGCAGCGTTGAAGGGACAGGGGGTATCACCGGGGAGCTGTTTTTT
CSVEGTGGITGELFF
>TRBJ1-1|TRBV5-6|many|NA
TGTGCCAGCAGCTTGGCCCCACAAAACACTGAAGCTTTCTTT
CASSLAPQNTEAFF
>TRBJ2-1|TRBV19|few|TRBD2
TGTGCCAGTAGTATAAAGTCTAGCGGTACCAATGAGCAGTTCTTC
CASSIKSSGTNEQFF
>TRBJ2-7|TRBV13|few|NA
TGTGCCAGCAGCGCCCCCGGAACCTACGAGCAGTACTTC
CASSAPGTYEQYF
>TRBJ2-7|TRBV27|NA|NA
TGTGCCAGCAGTTTACCAGATAGGGAACAGCCGGGACTCCGCCTCTGCGAGCAGTACTTC
CASSLPDREQPGLRLCEQYF
>TRBJ2-7|TRBV30|NA|NA
TGTGCCTATCTAAGGCCGGGAATCGAGCAGTACTTC
CAYLRPGIEQYF
>TRBJ1-3|TRBV6-1|few|NA
TGTGCCAGCAGTGGCAGGGTTCATGGAAACACCATATATTTT
CASSGRVHGNTIYF
>TRBJ2-1|TRBV4-2|many|TRBD1
TGTGCCAGCACCGGCAGGGGGCACAATGAGCAGTTCTTC
CASTGRGHNEQFF
>TRBJ2-3|TRBV4-1|NA|NA
TGCGCCAGCAGCCAAGTTGTCAGCCTTAGCACAGATACGCAGTATTTT
CASSQVVSLSTDTQYF
>TRBJ2-7|TRBV12-3/TRBV12-4|NA|TRBD1
TGTGCCAGCAGTTTCGGGGACAGACGCTCCTACGAGCAGTACTTC
CASSFGDRRSYEQYF
>TRBJ2-2|TRBV19|few|NA
TGTGCCAGTAGTATAGGAGGGATGAGGGAGCTGTTTTTT
CASSIGGMRELFF
>TRBJ2-3|TRBV20-1|NA|TRBD2
TGCAGTGCGCGGACTAGCGGGCTTAGCACAGATACGCAGTATTTT
CSARTSGLSTDTQYF
>TRBJ2-7|TRBV7-6|NA|NA
TGTGCCAGCAGGGATGTGACCTCCGAGCAGTACTTC
CASRDVTSEQYF
>TRBJ2-3|TRBV24-1|NA|NA
TGTGCCACCCAGGTCCGAGATACGCAGTATTTT
CATQVRDTQYF
>TRBJ2-7|TRBV5-4|many|TRBD1
TGTGCCAGCAGCACCGGGACAGGGGGCGACGAGCAGTACTTC
CASSTGTGGDEQYF
>TRBJ2-7|TRBV6-2/TRBV6-3|many|NA
TGTGCCAGCAGTTACTCCCTCGGGAAGACCTACGAGCAGTACTTC
CASSYSLGKTYEQYF
>TRBJ2-7|TRBV12-3/TRBV12-4|NA|NA
TGTGCCAGCAGTACTACTGGGACCGCATCCTACGAGCAGTACTTC
CASSTTGTASYEQYF
>TRBJ1-1|TRBV6-2/TRBV6-3|NA|NA
TGTGCCAGCAGTTACTTGTCGGGGGGAGTTGAAGCTTTCTTT
CASSYLSGGVEAFF
>TRBJ1-1|TRBV29-1|many|TRBD1
TGCAGCGTCCCGACAGGGCCCGCTGAAGCTTTCTTT
CSVPTGPAEAFF
>TRBJ1-1|TRBV19|NA|NA
TGTGCCAGTAGCTTGACAGACCTGAACACTGAAGCTTTCTTT
CASSLTDLNTEAFF
>TRBJ2-3|TRBV7-9|many|NA
TGTGCCAGCAGACTAGAAACGGATACGCAGTATTTT
CASRLETDTQYF
>TRBJ1-1|TRBV9|many|NA
TGTGCCAGCAGCGCCCCCCCAGAGAACACTGAAGCTTTCTTT
CASSAPPENTEAFF
>TRBJ1-1|TRBV12-3/TRBV12-4|NA|NA
TGTGCCAGCAGTTTATGGACAGCATTCGAAGGTGAAGCTTTCTTT
CASSLWTAFEGEAFF
>TRBJ2-3|TRBV6-1|few|NA
TGTGCCAGCAGTGAAGTTGAAGGTCCAGATACGCAGTATTTT
CASSEVEGPDTQYF
>TRBJ2-1|TRBV7-2|many|TRBD1
TGTGCCAGCACCCTGGGGGGACAGGGATACAATGAGCAGTTCTTC
CASTLGGQGYNEQFF